These T cell receptor beta chains were read from a single sample in a study of pediatric ulcerative colitis. Data came from immunoSEQ multiplex PCR; TCRdb stores just in-frame clones and leaves some out. Here the sample spans 55,000 to 65,000 clones, 77% being singletons. The sequenced sample consisted of blood. These TCRs come from a boy younger than 18 with moderate ulcerative colitis. Both conserved end residues are part of each CDR3.

V gene	CDR3 protein
TRBV9	CASRGVSSGANVLTF
TRBV4-1	CASSPEDQPYEQYF
TRBV7-7	CASSLEASGTYEQYF
TRBV5-1	CASSLGRSGGGEQYF
TRBV5-1	CASSTGHRDGTYEQYF
TRBV4-2	CASSRTSGGVQETQYF
TRBV19	CASSRKVGTVEYGYTF
TRBV5-1	CASSLDGGRLEQYF
TRBV5-1	CASSPYRVQNTEAFF
TRBV6-1	CASSDRVNQPQHF
TRBV6-1	CAITGAAGVDTQYF
TRBV27	CASRTGTVDTEAFF
TRBV6-5	CASSSEDRGGNTIYF
TRBV28	CASSPFGGPSLIYGYTF
TRBV5-5	CASSPGNPIAVEQYF
TRBV2	CASSVTSGIRNEQFF